The 31 T cell receptor beta chains given below trace back to one sample, sequenced in a study of T-cell reconstitution after alpha-beta-depleted transplantation in children. Preparation of the TCRbeta library was carried out with unique molecular identifiers. TCRdb reprocessed the PCR reads via MiXCR and lists one record per CDR3 protein. The sample contains 400,000 to 500,000 distinct CDR3 sequences, 11% of which appear only once. The sample in question was PBMCs from the stem cell graft donor, obtained from the stem cell graft. These receptors all stem from a human donor who donated a stem cell graft to a child with acute myeloid leukemia.

Only a few counts were recorded for this clonotype. The chain couples TRBV12-3 or TRBV12-4 to TRBJ2-5; TRBD1 matches 8 bases. The CDR3 is 12 residues long. CDR3 protein: CASGQGSWTQYF. As DNA, the CDR3 is TGTGCAAGCGGACAGGGTTCGTGGACCCAGTACTTC.

The chain couples TRBV7-8 to TRBJ2-1; 10 nucleotides agree with TRBD2. Trimming took 5 bases from V and 2 from J; bases not matched to a gene: 9. The CDR3 runs 17 residues. The germline gives CDR1 SGHVS, CDR2 FQNEAQ. DNA of the CDR3: TGTGCCAGCAGCCTCAAGGACGGGACTAGCGCCTACAATGAGCAGTTCTTC. Protein product: CASSLKDGTSAYNEQFF. The whole variable domain, filled in from reference TRBV7-8 and TRBJ2-1, reads GAGVSQSPRYKVAKRGQDVALRCDPISGHVSLFWYQQALGQGPEFLTYFQNEAQLDKSGLPSDRFFAERPEGSVSTLKIQRTQQEDSAVYLCASSLKDGTSAYNEQFFGPGTRLTVL.

The rearrangement links TRBV29-1 to TRBJ2-5; D may be TRBD1 (6 bases). V was trimmed by 3 bases and J by 5 bases, leaving 10 bases between them. From germline, CDR1 is SQVTM and CDR2 ANQGSEA. The CDR3 extends over 12 amino acids. The CDR3 sequence: CSVEAGEETQYF. For the CDR3, the DNA is TGCAGCGTTGAGGCAGGGGAGGAGACCCAGTACTTC. Together with reference TRBV29-1 and TRBJ2-5, the CDR3 gives the full variable domain: SAVISQKPSRDICQRGTSLTIQCQVDSQVTMMFWYRQQPGQSLTLIATANQGSEATYESGFVIDKFPISRPNLTFSTLTVSNMSPEDSSIYLCSVEAGEETQYFGPGTRLLVL.

A few counts support this clonotype. CDR3 coding DNA: TGTGCCAGCAGCCTGGACAGGGGTACGAATCAGCCCCAGCATTTT. This translates into CASSLDRGTNQPQHF. The chain links TRBV5-5 to TRBJ1-5; 9 bases map to TRBD1. The ends lost 4 bases at V and 4 bases at J; junction bases unmatched: 6. The CDR3 is 15 residues long. Per the germline V gene, CDR1 is SGHKS and CDR2 is YYEKEE (reference sequence).

Only a few counts were recorded for this clonotype. The chain is built from TRBV5-4 and TRBJ2-2; TRBD2 aligns across 7 bases. CDR1 is SGHNT and CDR2 is YYREEE in the germline V gene (reference sequence). With V trimmed by 2 bases and J by 4 bases, 5 bases remained unmatched. CDR3 length equals 15 residues. CDR3 in amino acids: CASSFGEGRTGELFF. The CDR3 nucleotides read TGTGCCAGCAGCTTCGGGGAGGGCCGCACCGGGGAGCTGTTTTTT.

The table lists this clonotype with many counts. This chain's CDR3 is CSARERGARGEQFF. CDR3 nucleotides: TGCAGTGCTAGAGAAAGGGGGGCACGTGGTGAGCAGTTCTTC. This chain uses TRBV20-1 with TRBJ2-1; TRBD1 or TRBD2 may be the D gene (6 bases each). CDR3 size: 14 residues. Deletions cut 0 bases from V and 9 bases from J, with 15 bases between. Germline CDR1 is DFQATT and CDR2 is SNEGSKA (reference sequence).

As concerns this clonotype: A read error may produce the germline difference seen at one junction end. CDR3 in amino acids: CASSYSGGRTVGANGLTF. CDR3 sequence (DNA): TGTGCCAGCAGTTACAGTGGGGGGAGAACGGTCGGGGCCAACGGCCTGACTTTC. This chain uses TRBV6-5 with TRBJ2-6, with D perhaps matching TRBD2 (6 bases). From germline, CDR1 is MNHEY and CDR2 SVGAGI. The CDR3 is 18 amino acids.

The chain combines TRBV10-3 with TRBJ2-7; 14 nucleotides match TRBD2. CDR1 is ENHRY, CDR2 SYGVKD, per germline. The V gene end was trimmed by 6 bases and the J gene end by 7 bases; junction bases not matched to a gene: 2. The CDR3 has 13 amino acids. The CDR3, as DNA: TGTGCCATCAGGGGACTAGCGGGAGTTGAGCAGTACTTC. Protein: CAIRGLAGVEQYF.

The chain recombines TRBV6-2 or TRBV6-3 with TRBJ1-1; D is uncertain. The V gene lost 1 base and the J gene lost 1 base, with 4 bases spanning the gap. This CDR3 is 13 amino acids long. Germline V gene data show CDR1 as MNHEY and CDR2 as SVGEGT. CDR3 protein: CASSYYGNTEAFF. The CDR3 nucleotides are TGTGCCAGCAGTTACTACGGGAACACTGAAGCTTTCTTT.

In its sample, this clonotype was seen once. The gene calls are TRBV11-2 and TRBJ2-5; TRBD1 matches at 7 bases. J gave up 5 bases and V 1 base, and 13 bases lay outside the gene matches. CDR1 SGHAT and CDR2 FQNNGV come from the germline V gene. The CDR3 consists of 17 residues. In DNA, the CDR3 is TGTGCCAGCAGCTTAGGAAGGGGGCGCGGAGTCATGGAGACCCAGTACTTC. Translation gives CASSLGRGRGVMETQYF. The variable domain in full, completed from reference TRBV11-2 and TRBJ2-5, reads EAGVAQSPRYKIIEKRQSVAFWCNPISGHATLYWYQQILGQGPKLLIQFQNNGVVDDSQLPKDRFSAERLKGVDSTLKIQPAKLEDSAVYLCASSLGRGRGVMETQYFGPGTRLLVL.

This clonotype showed up just a few times. The V gene is TRBV6-2 or TRBV6-3, the J gene TRBJ2-1; 10 positions agree with TRBD2. From germline, CDR1 is MNHEY and CDR2 SVGEGT. The CDR3 consists of 15 residues. J gave up 5 bases and V 5 bases, and 6 bases lay outside the gene matches. The CDR3: CASSTLAGGNNEQFF. CDR3 sequence (DNA): TGTGCCAGCAGTACCTTAGCGGGGGGAAACAATGAGCAGTTCTTC.

The sample holds a few counts of this clonotype. The V gene is TRBV27, the J gene TRBJ1-5; no reliable D call. CDR1 MNHEY and CDR2 SMNVEV come from the germline V gene (reference sequence). Trimming left V 6 bases short and J 6 bases short, with 12 bases between. This CDR3 is built from 13 residues. In DNA form, the CDR3 reads TGTGCCAGCAGCTCGGAATTAGGTCAGCCCCAGCATTTT. This sequence encodes CASSSELGQPQHF.

This CDR3 reads CASSRGQTFTGELFF. The CDR3 nucleotides read TGCGCCAGCAGCCGGGGACAGACCTTCACCGGGGAGCTGTTTTTT. The chain employs TRBV5-1 and TRBJ2-2; 7 bases line up with TRBD1. V lost 4 bases and J lost 4; bases outside the gene matches: 7. Per the germline V gene, CDR1 is SGHRS and CDR2 is YFSETQ. The CDR3 contains 15 residues.

The chain couples TRBV7-3 to TRBJ2-3; D ambiguous. Trimming shortened V by 4 bases and J by 0 bases, and 8 bases separated the two germline ends. CDR3 length: 14 amino acids. Germline V gene sequence: CDR1 SGHTA, CDR2 FQGTGA. CDR3 protein: CASSWALSTDTQYF. The CDR3 coding sequence is TGTGCCAGCAGCTGGGCGCTTAGCACAGATACGCAGTATTTT.

The chain couples TRBV30 to TRBJ1-4, with D unresolved. V was cut by 0 bases and J by 2 bases, with 13 bases left in between. Germline CDR1 GTSNPN, CDR2 SVGIG (reference sequence). This CDR3 spans 16 amino acids. CDR3 sequence reads: CAWSVGTVPTNEKLFF. The CDR3 DNA follows: TGTGCCTGGAGTGTAGGTACAGTCCCCACTAATGAAAAACTGTTTTTT.

This clonotype occurred many times. The DNA for the CDR3 is TGTGCCAGCAGTTTAGACGGGGGGTCCAATGAGCAGTTCTTC. It is translated as CASSLDGGSNEQFF. The chain recombines TRBV12-3 or TRBV12-4 with TRBJ2-1, with 7 bases aligning to TRBD2. The CDR3 consists of 14 residues. After removal of 1 base from V and 6 bases from J, the junction contained 3 bases not matched to a gene.

This clonotype was counted between two and nine times. The genes are TRBV29-1 and TRBJ2-5; weak D call: TRBD2 (5 bases). Deletions cut 8 bases from V and 5 bases from J, with 12 bases between. The length of the CDR3 is 11 residues. Germline V gene sequence: CDR1 SQVTM, CDR2 ANQGSEA. CDR3 loop: CSTGLSETQYF. DNA for the CDR3: TGCAGCACCGGACTGTCGGAGACCCAGTACTTC.

This chain links TRBV7-2 with TRBJ2-1, with TRBD1 as a possible D gene (5 bases). This CDR3 is built from 14 residues. Germline V CDR1 and CDR2: SGHTA, FQGNSA. V lost 5 bases and J 5 bases, leaving 13 bases between the germline ends. The CDR3, as DNA: TGTGCCAGCAGCCCTTCCAGGGTTGACAATGAGCAGTTCTTC. Its protein product is CASSPSRVDNEQFF.

This clonotype occurred many times. V gene TRBV7-2 combines with J gene TRBJ2-4; a weak D match, TRBD2 (7 bases). The CDR3 has 17 residues. Germline V gene lookup returns CDR1 SGHTA and CDR2 FQGNSA. The V gene lost 0 bases and the J gene lost 0 bases, with 12 bases spanning the gap. The CDR3 DNA is TGTGCCAGCAGCTTAGCGGGGGGGCAGCTAGCCAAAAACATTCAGTACTTC. Translation gives CASSLAGGQLAKNIQYF. Variable domain in full (rest from reference TRBV7-2 and TRBJ2-4): GAGVSQSPSNKVTEKGKDVELRCDPISGHTALYWYRQSLGQGLEFLIYFQGNSAPDKSGLPSDRFSAERTGGSVSTLTIQRTQQEDSAVYLCASSLAGGQLAKNIQYFGAGTRLSVL.

The CDR3, as DNA: TGTGCCAGCAGCTCGTCCACAGGGAACCTGAACACTGAAGCTTTCTTT. It translates to CASSSSTGNLNTEAFF. The J gene is TRBJ1-1, the V gene TRBV12-3 or TRBV12-4; maybe TRBD1 (6 bases). V was pared by 6 bases and J by 0 bases, with 17 bases between. CDR3 length equals 16 residues.

This clonotype has more than one count but fewer than ten. J is TRBJ1-2 and V is TRBV9, with D perhaps TRBD1 (6 bases). Per germline, CDR1 SGDLS and CDR2 YYNGEE. V was shortened by 4 bases and J by 0 bases, with 16 bases between the two germline ends. This CDR3 region has 16 residues. The CDR3 sequence is CASSTGNIGANYGYTF. DNA of the CDR3: TGTGCCAGCAGCACAGGGAACATTGGAGCTAACTATGGCTACACCTTC.

In this sample, this clonotype turned up many times. The rearrangement uses TRBV7-8 and TRBJ1-1, with 7 nucleotides matching TRBD1. The CDR3 has 15 residues. Germline V lookup: CDR1 SGHVS, CDR2 FQNEAQ. Unmatched junction bases numbered 7, after V lost 1 base and J lost 5 bases. The CDR3 spells CASSLVTGEATEAFF. The CDR3 region has the DNA TGTGCCAGCAGCTTAGTTACAGGGGAGGCGACTGAAGCTTTCTTT.

There are many counts of this clonotype. This chain links TRBV5-6 with TRBJ2-7; D might be TRBD1 or TRBD2, each matching 5 bases. V lost 3 bases, J lost 3 bases, and 7 bases lay in between. Germline CDR1 SGHDT, CDR2 YYEEEE. The CDR3 sequence is 12 residues long. CDR3 residues: CASSSGHYEQYV. In DNA form, the CDR3 reads TGTGCCAGCAGCTCGGGGCACTACGAGCAGTACGTC.

In regard to this clonotype: Given a much more abundant clone one base away, this may be a read error. This rearrangement joins TRBV7-2 to TRBJ1-5; D might be TRBD1 (6 bases). Germline CDR1 is SGHTA and CDR2 is FQGNSA. V dropped 4 bases and J dropped 6 bases, with 10 bases sitting between them. The CDR3 totals 13 residues. CDR3 in DNA: TGTGCCAGCAGCTCCCACAGGGTTCAGCCCCAGCATTTT. Its translation is CASSSHRVQPQHF. The complete variable domain, with remaining parts taken from reference TRBV7-2 and TRBJ1-5, reads GAGVSQSPSNKVTEKGKDVELRCDPISGHTALYWYRQSLGQGLEFLIYFQGNSAPDKSGLPSDRFSAERTGGSVSTLTIQRTQQEDSAVYLCASSSHRVQPQHFGDGTRLSIL.

In its sample, this clonotype was seen many times. The chain has TRBV7-8 and TRBJ2-7, with 7 positions matching TRBD1. CDR1 and CDR2 from the germline V gene are SGHVS and FQNEAQ. CDR3 size: 15 residues. V was pared by 4 bases and J by 3 bases, with 9 bases of the junction left unmatched. The CDR3, as DNA: TGTGCCAGCAGCTCTCTGTCCGGGACAGACTACGAGCAGTACTTC. Translation gives CASSSLSGTDYEQYF.

In this sample, this clonotype turned up a few times. This sequence joins TRBV4-2 and TRBJ1-4; 11 positions agree with TRBD1. The trim removed 4 bases at V and 6 bases at J, leaving 4 bases unmatched. The CDR3 has 15 residues. Per the germline V gene, CDR1 is LGHNA and CDR2 is YNFKEQ. CDR3 residues: CASSPGDRGDEKLFF. The CDR3 coding sequence is TGTGCCAGCAGCCCCGGGGACAGGGGGGATGAAAAACTGTTTTTT.

This clonotype was detected only a few times. Germline and junction disagree at one end, which may indicate a read error. This chain uses TRBV7-2 with TRBJ2-1; D unresolved. Germline loops: CDR1 SGHTA, CDR2 FQGNSA. The CDR3 length is 12 residues. The CDR3 sequence: CASRLDRNEQFF. The CDR3 coding sequence is TGTGCCAGCCGCTTAGATCGCAATGAGCAGTTCTTT.

In its sample, this clonotype was seen a few times. This chain connects TRBV5-1 to TRBJ2-5; the match to TRBD2 covers 10 bases. Trimming at V came to 3 bases and at J to 3 bases, leaving 11 bases not matched to a gene. The length of the CDR3 is 17 residues. Germline lookup yields CDR1 SGHRS and CDR2 YFSETQ. The CDR3 region is CASSSGASGGQKETQYF. The CDR3 DNA follows: TGCGCCAGCAGCTCGGGCGCTAGCGGGGGCCAAAAAGAGACCCAGTACTTC.

This clonotype was seen a few times. The chain couples TRBV18 to TRBJ1-5; D not certain. This CDR3 region has 16 residues. In germline, CDR1 is KGHSH, CDR2 LQKENI. V was trimmed by 1 base and J by 2 bases, leaving 12 bases between them. The CDR3 region is CASSPQGSWGNQPQHF. In nucleotides, the CDR3 is TGTGCCAGCTCACCACAAGGTAGCTGGGGCAATCAGCCCCAGCATTTT.

This clonotype was seen only a few times. The chain carries TRBV29-1 and TRBJ1-2; no clear D gene. In germline, CDR1 is SQVTM, CDR2 ANQGSEA. This CDR3 spans 11 amino acids. Trimming cost V 5 bases and J 2 bases, with 6 bases left between them. CDR3 nucleotide sequence: TGCAGCGTTTCCAGGAACTATGGCTACACCTTC. Encoded protein: CSVSRNYGYTF.

The genes are TRBV5-6 and TRBJ2-2; D unresolved. Germline CDR1 and CDR2: SGHDT and YYEEEE. Trimming shortened V by 1 base and J by 3 bases, and 13 bases separated the two germline ends. The CDR3 spans 16 residues. CDR3 region: CASSLLPGFDTGELFF. CDR3 coding DNA: TGTGCCAGCAGCTTGCTTCCCGGGTTTGACACCGGGGAGCTGTTTTTT. Full variable domain (remainder filled in from reference TRBV5-6 and TRBJ2-2): DAGVTQSPTHLIKTRGQQVTLRCSPKSGHDTVSWYQQALGQGPQFIFQYYEEEERQRGNFPDRFSGHQFPNYSSELNVNALLLGDSALYLCASSLLPGFDTGELFFGEGSRLTVL.